This TCR beta chain was identified in a study of control samples from healthy donors and cancer patients. Assay used: immunoSEQ multiplex PCR; TCRdb lists only in-frame clones, some missing. This sample carries about 79,000 clones, 93% of them seen once, and the ten largest clones take over 0.95%. Per the germline V gene, CDR1 is SEHNR and CDR2 is FQNEAQ (reference sequence). Trimming removed 0 bases from V and 3 bases from J, with 8 bases in between. The CDR3 length is 15 residues. The chain combines TRBV7-9 with TRBJ1-4; maybe TRBD1 (5 bases). The clonotype was recovered from a woman aged 40-49 years with lung cancer. Sequenced: PBMCs. CDR3 amino acids: CASSLAGVANEKLFF. The DNA of the CDR3 is TGTGCCAGCAGCTTAGCAGGGGTGGCTAATGAAAAACTGTTTTTT.